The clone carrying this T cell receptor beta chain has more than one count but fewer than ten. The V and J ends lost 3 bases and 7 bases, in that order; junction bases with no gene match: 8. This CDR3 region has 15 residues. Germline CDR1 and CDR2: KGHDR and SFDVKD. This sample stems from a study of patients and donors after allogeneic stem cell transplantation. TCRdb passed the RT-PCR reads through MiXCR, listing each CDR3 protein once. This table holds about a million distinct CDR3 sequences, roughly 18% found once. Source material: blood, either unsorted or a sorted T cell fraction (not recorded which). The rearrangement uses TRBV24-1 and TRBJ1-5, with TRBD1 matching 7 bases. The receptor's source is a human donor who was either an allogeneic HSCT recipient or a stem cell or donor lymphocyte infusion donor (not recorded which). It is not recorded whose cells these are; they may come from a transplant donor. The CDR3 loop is CATSDHTGAGQPQHF. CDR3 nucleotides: TGTGCCACCAGTGATCACACAGGGGCAGGACAGCCCCAGCATTTT.